This T cell receptor beta chain was captured by sequencing in a study of blood T cell repertoires in COVID-19 (dated by TCRdb to about 2020). At the level of the whole study: Samples from collaborators originated in the United States, Italy and Spain and spanned both the acute and convalescent phases of COVID-19. The prospective study material was composed of cDNA or gDNA derived from T cells, B-cell-depleted T cells, or PBMCs. Deeply sampled blood TCRbeta repertoires from subjects exposed to, actively infected with, or recovered from COVID-19 were included in the dataset. A freely available public database, intended as a resource for researchers studying the immune response to SARS-CoV-2, is where the repertoires were released. Samples came from the ongoing ImmuneRACE study (first 160 participants) plus 1,254 subjects from 6 global collaborators. Sample metadata almost always included a de-identified subject ID, COVID-19 status, age in years and sex. Where available, HLA class I and class II types were taken from metadata supplied by the sample provider and were not determined by assay-based typing. On the study overall, not on this receptor specifically: How much clinical and demographic metadata was included differed by source and by participant, and the metadata was provided uncurated.

Per the germline V gene, LGHNA is the CDR1 and YSLEER is the CDR2. The CDR3 goes from the cysteine to the phenylalanine over 16 residues. The entry retains the CDR3 DNA only, 48 bases that are in frame from base 1. V sheds 0 bases and J sheds 2 bases, leaving 14 bases between their ends. Samples from volunteer blood donors who had recovered from COVID-19 were contributed by a second Seattle source. Collaborating institutions collected whole blood in K2EDTA tubes following their own protocols. For TCRbeta analysis, collaborators shipped samples as frozen whole blood, isolated PBMCs, or DNA extracted from either of those sample types. Comment on this clone: Its antigen has not been determined. Base quality data are lacking; no much larger clone is found one base away.

The immunoSEQ Assay, a bias-controlled multiplex PCR, was used to amplify TCRbeta CDR3 regions from genomic DNA. Per the original workflow: The number of nucleated cells in each sample was estimated from the amplification of reference gene primers within the assay. To quantify the absolute abundance of each unique TCRbeta CDR3 rearrangement, sequence reads were collapsed and filtered. Productive Simpson clonality was computed per sample as the square root of Simpson's diversity index over productive rearrangements. This is the immuneACCESS table as TCRdb keeps it, with only in-frame sequences that have V and J called. A part of the clones is gone; compared with another copy, unresolved V genes explain less than half, and the rest is unexplained. V, J and clone size derive from that table, while D and trimming were established from the DNA sequence. The sample table lists over 200,000 clones, around nine tenths of them with a count of one. The ten largest clonotypes hold approximately 12% of the sample.

The sequence came from a woman aged 18 to 35 who had recovered from COVID-19. Recombination joined TRBV4-3 with TRBJ2-7; the D gene is perhaps TRBD2, on 5 matching bases. Sequenced: peripheral blood. The nucleotide sequence reads TGCGCCAGCAGCCAAGAGTTTCTAGCAACCCCCTACGAGCAGTACTTC. Its coded protein is CASSQEFLATPYEQYF.